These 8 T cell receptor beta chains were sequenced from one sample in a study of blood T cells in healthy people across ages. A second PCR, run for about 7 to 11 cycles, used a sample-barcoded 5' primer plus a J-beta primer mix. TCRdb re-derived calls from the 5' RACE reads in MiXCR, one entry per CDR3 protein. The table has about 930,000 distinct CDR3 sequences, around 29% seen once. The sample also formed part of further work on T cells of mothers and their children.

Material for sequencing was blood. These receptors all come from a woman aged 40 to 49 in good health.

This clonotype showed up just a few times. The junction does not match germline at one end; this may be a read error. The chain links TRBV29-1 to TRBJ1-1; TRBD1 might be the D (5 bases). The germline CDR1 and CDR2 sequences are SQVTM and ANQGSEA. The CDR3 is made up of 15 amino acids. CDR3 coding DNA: TGCAACGTTGAAGGTTGGGGTCGAGGGGTCACTGAAGCTTTCTTT. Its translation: CNVEGWGRGVTEAFF.

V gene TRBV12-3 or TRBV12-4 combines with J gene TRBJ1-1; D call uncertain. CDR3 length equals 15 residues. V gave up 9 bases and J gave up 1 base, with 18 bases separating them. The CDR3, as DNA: TGTGCCAGACTCTTATTTTCCACGGCGAACACTGAAGCTTTCTTT. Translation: CARLLFSTANTEAFF.

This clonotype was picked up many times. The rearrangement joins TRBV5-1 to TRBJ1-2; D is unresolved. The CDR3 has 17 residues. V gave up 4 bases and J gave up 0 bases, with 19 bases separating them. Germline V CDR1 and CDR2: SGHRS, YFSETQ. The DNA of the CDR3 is TGCGCCAGCAGCCTGTGGGCTTCCGACTACTCTAACTATGGCTACACCTTC. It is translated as CASSLWASDYSNYGYTF.

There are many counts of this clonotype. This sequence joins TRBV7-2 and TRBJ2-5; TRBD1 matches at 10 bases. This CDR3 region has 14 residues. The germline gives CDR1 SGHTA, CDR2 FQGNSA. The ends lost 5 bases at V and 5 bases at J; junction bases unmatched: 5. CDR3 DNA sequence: TGTGCCAGCAGCCGACAGGGGGCGAGGGAGACCCAGTACTTC. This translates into CASSRQGARETQYF. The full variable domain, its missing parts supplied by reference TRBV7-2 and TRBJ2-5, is GAGVSQSPSNKVTEKGKDVELRCDPISGHTALYWYRQSLGQGLEFLIYFQGNSAPDKSGLPSDRFSAERTGGSVSTLTIQRTQQEDSAVYLCASSRQGARETQYFGPGTRLLVL.

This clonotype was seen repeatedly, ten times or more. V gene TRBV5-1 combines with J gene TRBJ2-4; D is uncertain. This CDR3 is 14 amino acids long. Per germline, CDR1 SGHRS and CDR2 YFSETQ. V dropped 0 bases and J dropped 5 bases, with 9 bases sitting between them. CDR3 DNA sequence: TGCGCCAGCAGCTTGGGGCCAGGAGAAAACATTCAGTACTTC. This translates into CASSLGPGENIQYF.

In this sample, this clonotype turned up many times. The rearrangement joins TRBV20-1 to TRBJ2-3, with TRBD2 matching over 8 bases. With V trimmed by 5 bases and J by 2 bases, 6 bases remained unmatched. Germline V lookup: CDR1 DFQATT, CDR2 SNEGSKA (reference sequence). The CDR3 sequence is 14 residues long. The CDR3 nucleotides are TGCAGTGCTCCCCGGGGGGGGCACACAGATACGCAGTATTTT. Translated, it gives CSAPRGGHTDTQYF.

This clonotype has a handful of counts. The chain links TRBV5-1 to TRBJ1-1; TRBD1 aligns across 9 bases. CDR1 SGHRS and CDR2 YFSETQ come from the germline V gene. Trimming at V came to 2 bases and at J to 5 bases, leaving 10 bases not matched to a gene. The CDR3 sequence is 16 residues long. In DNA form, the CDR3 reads TGCGCCAGCAGCTTACCATCCGGGACAGGGAAGACTGAAGCTTTCTTT. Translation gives CASSLPSGTGKTEAFF. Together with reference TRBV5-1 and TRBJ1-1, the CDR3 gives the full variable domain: KAGVTQTPRYLIKTRGQQVTLSCSPISGHRSVSWYQQTPGQGLQFLFEYFSETQRNKGNFPGRFSGRQFSNSRSEMNVSTLELGDSALYLCASSLPSGTGKTEAFFGQGTRLTVV.

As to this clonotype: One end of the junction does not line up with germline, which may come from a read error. CDR3 sequence (DNA): TGTGTCAGCAGCCATTGGACAGGGACTTATGGCTACACCTTC. It encodes CVSSHWTGTYGYTF. The chain links TRBV3-1 to TRBJ1-2; 8 nucleotides agree with TRBD1. The CDR3 loop spans 14 amino acids. Germline CDR1 is LGHDT and CDR2 is YNNKEL (reference sequence).